The source of this T cell receptor beta chain is a study of T cells in Graves' hyperthyroidism and ophthalmopathy. In this sample, this clonotype turned up a few times. The trim removed 2 bases at V and 8 bases at J, leaving 7 bases unmatched. Per the germline V gene, CDR1 is LGHDT and CDR2 is YNNKEL (reference sequence). This CDR3 region has 14 residues. The investigators amplified TCR beta CDR3 regions from RNA transcripts. Using the HTBI primer set, a first-round RT-PCR was run on the TCR CDR3. TCRdb called the multiplex PCR reads again in MiXCR, with one record for every CDR3 protein. The data contain around 430,000 distinct CDR3 sequences, just under 15% of them singletons. Patients counted as stable if ophthalmopathy did not develop within 18 months.

Sequences were obtained from blood. The V call is TRBV3-1, the J call TRBJ2-7; TRBD1 matches 9 bases. The clonotype originates from a woman in her 30s with Graves' hyperthyroidism. The CDR3 coding sequence is TGTGCCAGCAGCCAAAGCCCACAGGGGGCGAAGCAGTACTTC. Protein: CASSQSPQGAKQYF.